The TCR beta chain under discussion was sequenced for a study of T cell responses to AZD1222 COVID-19 vaccine. General study points: Repertoire sampling was restricted to post-peak T cell response timepoints. Clonal diversity was possibly underestimated, and the donors were mostly white British, with more females. Spike-specific TCR breadth and depth rose after two AZD1222 doses. AZD1222 recipients seropositive at baseline numbered only six.

The trim removed 2 bases at V and 5 bases at J, leaving 10 bases unmatched. The CDR3 consists of 19 residues. Germline loops: CDR1 SGDLS, CDR2 YYNGEE. Regarding this clone: Its target is not known.

TCRdb keeps only in-frame clones here, not all; method: immunoSEQ multiplex PCR. The sample has 100,000 to 130,000 clones, about 90% seen once; the top ten hold 6% to 7%. V is TRBV9 and J is TRBJ2-1; 16 nucleotides agree with TRBD2. This specimen was peripheral blood, taken on day 0 of AZD1222 vaccination. The TCR originated in an adult in good health. CDR3 in DNA: TGTGCCAGCAGCGTTCACTCCCCGGGACTAGCGGGAGGGAACAATGAGCAGTTCTTC. Translating gives CASSVHSPGLAGGNNEQFF. The full variable domain, rest sourced from reference TRBV9 and TRBJ2-1, is DSGVTQTPKHLITATGQRVTLRCSPRSGDLSVYWYQQSLDQGLQFLIQYYNGEERAKGNILERFSAQQFPDLHSELNLSSLELGDSALYFCASSVHSPGLAGGNNEQFFGPGTRLTVL.